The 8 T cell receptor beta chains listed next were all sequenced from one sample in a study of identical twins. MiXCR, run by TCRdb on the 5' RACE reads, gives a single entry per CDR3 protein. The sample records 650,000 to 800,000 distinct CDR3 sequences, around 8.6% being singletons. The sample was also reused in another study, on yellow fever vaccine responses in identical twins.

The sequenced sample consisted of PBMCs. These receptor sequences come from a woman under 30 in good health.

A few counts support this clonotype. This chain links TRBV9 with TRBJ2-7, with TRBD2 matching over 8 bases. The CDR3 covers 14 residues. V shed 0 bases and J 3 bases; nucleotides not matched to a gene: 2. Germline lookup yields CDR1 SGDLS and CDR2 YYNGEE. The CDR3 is CASSVGLAGYEQYF. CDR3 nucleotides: TGTGCCAGCAGCGTAGGGCTAGCGGGCTACGAGCAGTACTTC.

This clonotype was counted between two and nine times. The CDR3 bases are TGTGCCAGCAGGATGACTAAAGAGACCCAGTACTTC. Translated: CASRMTKETQYF. The chain is built from TRBV2 and TRBJ2-5, with D perhaps matching TRBD2 (5 bases). Trimming removed 6 bases from V and 3 bases from J, with 8 bases in between. CDR1 and CDR2 from the germline V gene are SNHLY and FYNNEI. The CDR3 covers 12 residues.

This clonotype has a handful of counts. The CDR3 bases are TGCAGTGCTACTTCGACAGGGGAAGGTGAAGCTTTCTTT. Amino acid sequence: CSATSTGEGEAFF. V and J are TRBV20-1 and TRBJ1-1; 8 nucleotides match TRBD1. CDR3 length: 13 residues. The junction had 8 bases not matched to a gene; V was cut back by 4 bases and J by 7 bases. From germline, CDR1 is DFQATT and CDR2 SNEGSKA (reference sequence).

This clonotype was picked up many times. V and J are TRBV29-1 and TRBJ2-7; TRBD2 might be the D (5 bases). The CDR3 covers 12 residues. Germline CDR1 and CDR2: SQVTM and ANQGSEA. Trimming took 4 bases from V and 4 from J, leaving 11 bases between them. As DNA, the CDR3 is TGCAGCGTTGCCGGGATCGGGTACGAGCAGTACTTC. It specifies CSVAGIGYEQYF.

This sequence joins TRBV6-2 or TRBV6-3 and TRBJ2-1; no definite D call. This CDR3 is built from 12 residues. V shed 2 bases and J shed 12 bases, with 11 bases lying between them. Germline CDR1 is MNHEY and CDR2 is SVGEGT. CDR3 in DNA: TGTGCCAGCAGTTACCCAACTCAAGTGCAGTTCTTC. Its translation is CASSYPTQVQFF.

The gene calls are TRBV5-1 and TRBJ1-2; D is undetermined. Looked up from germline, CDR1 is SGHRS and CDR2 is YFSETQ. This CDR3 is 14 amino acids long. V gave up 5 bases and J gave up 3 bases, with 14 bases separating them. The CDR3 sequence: CASSGGERDYGYTF. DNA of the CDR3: TGCGCCAGCAGTGGTGGGGAAAGGGACTATGGCTACACCTTC.

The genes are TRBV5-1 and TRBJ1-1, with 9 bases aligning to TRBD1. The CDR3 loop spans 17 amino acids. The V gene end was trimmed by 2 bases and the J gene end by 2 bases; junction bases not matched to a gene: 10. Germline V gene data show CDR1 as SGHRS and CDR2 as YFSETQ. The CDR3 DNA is TGCGCCAGCAGCTTACAGGGGGCGATGGGTTTAAACACTGAAGCTTTCTTT. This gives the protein CASSLQGAMGLNTEAFF.

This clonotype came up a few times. The CDR3 sequence is CASSSKNLLGTSPTDTQYF. The CDR3 nucleotides read TGTGCCAGCAGCTCCAAAAACCTCCTCGGGACTAGCCCCACAGATACGCAGTATTTT. The chain recombines TRBV5-4 with TRBJ2-3, with 9 bases matching TRBD2. After removal of 3 bases from V and 2 bases from J, the junction contained 16 bases not matched to a gene. The CDR3 has 19 residues. Germline CDR1 SGHNT, CDR2 YYREEE (reference sequence).